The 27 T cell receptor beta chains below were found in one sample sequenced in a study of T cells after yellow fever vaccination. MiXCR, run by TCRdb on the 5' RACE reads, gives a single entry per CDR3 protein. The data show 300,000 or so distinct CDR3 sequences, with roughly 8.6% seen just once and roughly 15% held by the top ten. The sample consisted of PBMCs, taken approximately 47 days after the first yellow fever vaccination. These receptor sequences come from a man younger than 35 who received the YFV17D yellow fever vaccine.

The CDR3 here is CASSSRTGENEKLFF. As DNA, the CDR3 is TGTGCCAGCAGCTCCAGGACAGGGGAGAATGAAAAACTGTTTTTT. The chain employs TRBV7-2 and TRBJ1-4, with TRBD1 identical over 9 bases. V shed 4 bases, J shed 5 bases, and the junction held 5 bases outside the gene matches. Germline assignment: CDR1 SGHTA and CDR2 FQGNSA. The CDR3 is made up of 15 amino acids.

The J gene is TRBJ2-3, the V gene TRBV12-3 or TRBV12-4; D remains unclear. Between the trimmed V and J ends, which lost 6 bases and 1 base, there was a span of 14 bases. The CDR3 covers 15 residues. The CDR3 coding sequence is TGTGCCAGCAGGGACCAGGCACTCCGCACAGATACGCAGTATTTT. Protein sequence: CASRDQALRTDTQYF.

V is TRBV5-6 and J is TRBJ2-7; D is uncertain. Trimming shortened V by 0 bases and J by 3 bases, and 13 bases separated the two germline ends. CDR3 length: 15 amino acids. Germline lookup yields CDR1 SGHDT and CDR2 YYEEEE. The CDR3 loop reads CASSLALQNNYEQYV. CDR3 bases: TGTGCCAGCAGCTTGGCGTTACAGAATAACTACGAGCAGTACGTC.

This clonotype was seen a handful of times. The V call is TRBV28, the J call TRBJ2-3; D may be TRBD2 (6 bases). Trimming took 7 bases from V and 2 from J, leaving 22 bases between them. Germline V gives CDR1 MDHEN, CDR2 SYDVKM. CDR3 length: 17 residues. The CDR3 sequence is CASTPGGMPSTTDTQYF. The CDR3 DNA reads TGTGCCAGCACACCCGGCGGGATGCCCTCCACCACAGATACGCAGTATTTT.

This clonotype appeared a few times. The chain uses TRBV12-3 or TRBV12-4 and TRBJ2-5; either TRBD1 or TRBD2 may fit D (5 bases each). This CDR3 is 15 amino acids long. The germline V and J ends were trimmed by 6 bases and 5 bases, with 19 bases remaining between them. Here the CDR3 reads CASSPPRGEGETQYF. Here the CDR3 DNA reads TGTGCCAGCAGCCCCCCCCGGGGAGAGGGGGAGACCCAGTACTTC.

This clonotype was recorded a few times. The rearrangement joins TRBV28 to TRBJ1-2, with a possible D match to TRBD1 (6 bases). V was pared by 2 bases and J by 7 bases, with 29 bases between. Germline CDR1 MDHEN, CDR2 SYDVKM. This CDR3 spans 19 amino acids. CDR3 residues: CASSLSGRGNFGGLRGYTF. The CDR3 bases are TGTGCCAGCAGTTTAAGTGGGCGAGGGAATTTTGGGGGGCTACGTGGCTACACCTTC.

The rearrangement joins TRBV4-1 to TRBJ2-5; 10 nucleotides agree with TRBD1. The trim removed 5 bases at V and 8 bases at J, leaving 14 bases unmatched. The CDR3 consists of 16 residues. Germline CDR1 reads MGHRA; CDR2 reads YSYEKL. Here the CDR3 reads CASSEVPSGTGETQYF. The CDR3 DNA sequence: TGCGCCAGCAGCGAAGTCCCGTCGGGGACAGGGGAAACCCAGTACTTC.

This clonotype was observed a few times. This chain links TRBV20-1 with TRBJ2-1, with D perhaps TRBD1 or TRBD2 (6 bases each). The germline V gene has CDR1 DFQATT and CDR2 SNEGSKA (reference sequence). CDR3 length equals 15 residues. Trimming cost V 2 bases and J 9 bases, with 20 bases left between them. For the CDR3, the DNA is TGCAGTGCTAGACTGATGGGGGGCTCGAATGGTGAGCAGTTCTTC. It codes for CSARLMGGSNGEQFF.

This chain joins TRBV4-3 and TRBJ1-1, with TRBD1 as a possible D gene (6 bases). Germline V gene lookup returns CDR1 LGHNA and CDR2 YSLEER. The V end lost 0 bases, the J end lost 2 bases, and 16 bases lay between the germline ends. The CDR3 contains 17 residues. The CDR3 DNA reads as TGCGCCAGCAGCCAAGATATTATATGGACAGTCAACACTGAAGCTTTCTTT. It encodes CASSQDIIWTVNTEAFF.

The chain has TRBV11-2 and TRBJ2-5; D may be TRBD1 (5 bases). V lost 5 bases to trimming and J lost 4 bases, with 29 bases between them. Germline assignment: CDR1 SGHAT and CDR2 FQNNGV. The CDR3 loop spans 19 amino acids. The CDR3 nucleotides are TGTGCCAGCAGCCCCCCGGGTCTCAGGGTGTTGGAGACGGGAGAGACCCAGTACTTC. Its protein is CASSPPGLRVLETGETQYF.

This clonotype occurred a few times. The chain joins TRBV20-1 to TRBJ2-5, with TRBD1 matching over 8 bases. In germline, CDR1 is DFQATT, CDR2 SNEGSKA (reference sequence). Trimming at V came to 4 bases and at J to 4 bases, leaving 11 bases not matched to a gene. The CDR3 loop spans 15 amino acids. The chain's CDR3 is CSANPDRVFGETQYF. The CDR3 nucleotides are TGCAGTGCTAACCCGGACAGGGTGTTTGGAGAGACCCAGTACTTC.

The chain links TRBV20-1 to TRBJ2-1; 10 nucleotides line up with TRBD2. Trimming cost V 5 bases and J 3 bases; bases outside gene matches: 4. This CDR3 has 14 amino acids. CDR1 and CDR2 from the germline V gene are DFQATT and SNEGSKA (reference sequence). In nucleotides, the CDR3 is TGCAGTGCTTTACTAGCGGGATTCTACAATGAGCAGTTCTTC. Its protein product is CSALLAGFYNEQFF.

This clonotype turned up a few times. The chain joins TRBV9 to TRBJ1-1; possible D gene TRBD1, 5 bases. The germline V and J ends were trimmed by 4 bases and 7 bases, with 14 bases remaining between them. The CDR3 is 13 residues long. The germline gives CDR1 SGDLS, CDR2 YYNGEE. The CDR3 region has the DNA TGTGCCAGCAGCCTCGGGACGGCAAATGAAGCTTTCTTT. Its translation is CASSLGTANEAFF. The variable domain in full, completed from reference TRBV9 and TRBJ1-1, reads DSGVTQTPKHLITATGQRVTLRCSPRSGDLSVYWYQQSLDQGLQFLIQYYNGEERAKGNILERFSAQQFPDLHSELNLSSLELGDSALYFCASSLGTANEAFFGQGTRLTVV.

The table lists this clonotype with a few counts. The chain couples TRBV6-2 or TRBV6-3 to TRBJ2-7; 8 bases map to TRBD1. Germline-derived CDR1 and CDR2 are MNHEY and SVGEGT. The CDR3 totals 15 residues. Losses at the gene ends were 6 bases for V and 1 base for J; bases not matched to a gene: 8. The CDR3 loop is CASRPLDRDSYEQYF. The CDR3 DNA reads TGTGCCAGCAGACCCCTGGACAGGGATTCCTACGAGCAGTACTTC.

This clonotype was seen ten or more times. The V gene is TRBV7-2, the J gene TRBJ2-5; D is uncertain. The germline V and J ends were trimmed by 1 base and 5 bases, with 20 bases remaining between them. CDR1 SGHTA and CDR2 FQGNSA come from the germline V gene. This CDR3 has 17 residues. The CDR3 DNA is TGTGCCAGCAGCTTAGGGAATTGGCGCCAGATGGGGGAGACCCAGTACTTC. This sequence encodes CASSLGNWRQMGETQYF.

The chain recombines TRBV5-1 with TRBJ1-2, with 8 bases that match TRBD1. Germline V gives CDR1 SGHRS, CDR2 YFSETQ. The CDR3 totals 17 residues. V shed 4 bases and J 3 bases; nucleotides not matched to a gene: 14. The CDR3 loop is CASSHSGQVEADYGYTF. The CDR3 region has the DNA TGCGCCAGCAGCCATTCGGGACAGGTTGAGGCTGACTATGGCTACACCTTC.

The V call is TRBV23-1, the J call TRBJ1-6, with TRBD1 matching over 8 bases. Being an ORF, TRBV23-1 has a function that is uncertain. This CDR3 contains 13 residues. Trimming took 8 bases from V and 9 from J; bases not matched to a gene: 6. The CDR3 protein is CASLKDRASPLHF. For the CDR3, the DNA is TGCGCCAGCCTCAAGGACAGGGCTTCACCCCTCCACTTT.

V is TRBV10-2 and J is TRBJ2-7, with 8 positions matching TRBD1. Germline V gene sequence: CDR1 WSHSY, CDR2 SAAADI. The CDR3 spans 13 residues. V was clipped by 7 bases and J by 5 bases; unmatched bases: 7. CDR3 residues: CASTWTGNNEQYF. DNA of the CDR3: TGCGCCAGCACGTGGACAGGGAACAACGAGCAGTACTTC.

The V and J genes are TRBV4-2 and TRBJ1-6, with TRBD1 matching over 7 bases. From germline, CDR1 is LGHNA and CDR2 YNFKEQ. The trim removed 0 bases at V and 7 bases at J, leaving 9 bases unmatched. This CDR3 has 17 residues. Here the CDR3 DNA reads TGTGCCAGCAGCCAAGACCGTCTCGCAGGGGGAAATTCACCCCTCCACTTT. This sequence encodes CASSQDRLAGGNSPLHF.

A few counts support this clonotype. The CDR3 region has the DNA TGTGCCAGCAGCTCCGGGTCCAGCGGAGCCTACAATGAGCAGTTCTTC. This sequence encodes CASSSGSSGAYNEQFF. This chain joins TRBV7-2 and TRBJ2-1; perhaps TRBD2 as D (5 bases). CDR1 and CDR2 from the germline V gene are SGHTA and FQGNSA. This CDR3 region has 16 residues. The V end lost 4 bases, the J end lost 2 bases, and 15 bases lay between the germline ends. Filled out from reference TRBV7-2 and TRBJ2-1, the complete variable domain reads GAGVSQSPSNKVTEKGKDVELRCDPISGHTALYWYRQSLGQGLEFLIYFQGNSAPDKSGLPSDRFSAERTGGSVSTLTIQRTQQEDSAVYLCASSSGSSGAYNEQFFGPGTRLTVL.

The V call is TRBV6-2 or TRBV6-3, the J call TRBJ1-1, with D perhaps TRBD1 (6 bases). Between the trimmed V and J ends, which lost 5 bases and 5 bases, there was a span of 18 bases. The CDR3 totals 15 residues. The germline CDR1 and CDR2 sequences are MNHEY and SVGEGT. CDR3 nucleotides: TGTGCCAGCAGTCTAAGGAAACCAGGGGATACTGAAGCTTTCTTT. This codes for CASSLRKPGDTEAFF.

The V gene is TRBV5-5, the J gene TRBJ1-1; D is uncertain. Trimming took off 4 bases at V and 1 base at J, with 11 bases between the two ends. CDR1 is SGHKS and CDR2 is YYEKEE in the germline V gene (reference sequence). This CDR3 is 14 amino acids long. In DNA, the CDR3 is TGTGCCAGCAGCCAACAGACATCGAACACTGAAGCTTTCTTT. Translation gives CASSQQTSNTEAFF.

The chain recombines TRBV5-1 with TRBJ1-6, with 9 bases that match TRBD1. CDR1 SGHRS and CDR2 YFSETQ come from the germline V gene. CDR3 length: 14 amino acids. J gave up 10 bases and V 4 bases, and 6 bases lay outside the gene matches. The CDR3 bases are TGCGCCAGCAGCCAGGGACAGGGTGAATCACCCCTCCACTTT. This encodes CASSQGQGESPLHF.

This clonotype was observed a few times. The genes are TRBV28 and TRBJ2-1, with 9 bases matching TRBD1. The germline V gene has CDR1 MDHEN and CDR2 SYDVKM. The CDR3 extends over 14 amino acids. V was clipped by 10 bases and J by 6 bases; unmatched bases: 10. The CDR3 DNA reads TGTGCCACGATTAGGGGACAGGGAGGCAATGAGCAGTTCTTC. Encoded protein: CATIRGQGGNEQFF. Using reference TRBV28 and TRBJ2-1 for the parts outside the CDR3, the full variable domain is DVKVTQSSRYLVKRTGEKVFLECVQDMDHENMFWYRQDPGLGLRLIYFSYDVKMKEKGDIPEGYSVSREKKERFSLILESASTNQTSMYLCATIRGQGGNEQFFGPGTRLTVL.

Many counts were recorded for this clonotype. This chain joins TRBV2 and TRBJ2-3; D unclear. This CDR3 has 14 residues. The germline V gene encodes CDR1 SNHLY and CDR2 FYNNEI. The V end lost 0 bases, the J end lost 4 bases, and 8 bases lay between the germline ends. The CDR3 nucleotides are TGTGCCAGCAGTGAAGCGACACGGTCAGATACGCAGTATTTT. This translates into CASSEATRSDTQYF.

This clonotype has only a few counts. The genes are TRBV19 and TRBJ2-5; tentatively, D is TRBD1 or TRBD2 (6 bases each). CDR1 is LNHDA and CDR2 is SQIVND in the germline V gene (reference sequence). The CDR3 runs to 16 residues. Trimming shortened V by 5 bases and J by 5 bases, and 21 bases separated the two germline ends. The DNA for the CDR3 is TGTGCCAGTAGTGAATCCCCCCCAGTCGGGGGCGAGACCCAGTACTTC. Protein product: CASSESPPVGGETQYF.

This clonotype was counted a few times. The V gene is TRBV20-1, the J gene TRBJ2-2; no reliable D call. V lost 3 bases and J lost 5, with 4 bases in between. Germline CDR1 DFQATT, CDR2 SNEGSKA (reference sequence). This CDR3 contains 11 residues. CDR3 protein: CSASRTGELFF. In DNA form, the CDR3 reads TGCAGTGCTAGTAGGACCGGGGAGCTGTTTTTT.